This TCR beta chain was recorded in a study of blood T cells in healthy people across ages. Study results and limitations: Higher naive T cell percentage went strongly together with higher TCR beta diversity. Naive CD4+ cells and diversity were both higher in long-lived donors than in aged donors. From one million sequenced T cells, diversity estimates were lower bounds.

A remark on this clonotype: The target antigen is unknown.

CDR3 size: 14 residues. Trimming took 0 bases from V and 0 from J, leaving 5 bases between them. Germline V gene sequence: CDR1 LGHNA, CDR2 YNFKEQ. PCR was performed a second time for about 7 to 11 cycles using a sample-barcoded 5' primer and a J-beta primer mix. Template switching added a 12-random-nucleotide identifier to every cDNA molecule. TCRdb redid the calling of the 5' RACE reads with MiXCR, one entry per CDR3 protein. The repertoire holds fewer than 900,000 distinct CDR3 sequences, with approximately 49% as singletons. The chain is built from TRBV4-2 and TRBJ1-1; no clear D. The TCR sequence derives from an older woman in good health. The sample taken for sequencing was blood. Here the CDR3 reads CASSQEPLNTEAFF. The CDR3, as DNA: TGTGCCAGCAGCCAAGAACCCTTGAACACTGAAGCTTTCTTT.